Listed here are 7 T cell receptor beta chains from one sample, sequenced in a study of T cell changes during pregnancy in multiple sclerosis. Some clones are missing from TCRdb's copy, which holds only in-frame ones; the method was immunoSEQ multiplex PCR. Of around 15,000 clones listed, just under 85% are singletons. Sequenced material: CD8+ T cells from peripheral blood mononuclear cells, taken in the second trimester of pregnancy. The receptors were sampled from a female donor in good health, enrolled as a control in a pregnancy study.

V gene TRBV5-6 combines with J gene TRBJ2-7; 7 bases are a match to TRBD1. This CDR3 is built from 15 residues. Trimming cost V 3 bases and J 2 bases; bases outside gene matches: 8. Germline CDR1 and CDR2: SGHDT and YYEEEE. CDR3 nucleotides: TGTGCCAGCAGCTGGGGGACAGCAATAGCCTACGAGCAGTACTTC. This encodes CASSWGTAIAYEQYF.

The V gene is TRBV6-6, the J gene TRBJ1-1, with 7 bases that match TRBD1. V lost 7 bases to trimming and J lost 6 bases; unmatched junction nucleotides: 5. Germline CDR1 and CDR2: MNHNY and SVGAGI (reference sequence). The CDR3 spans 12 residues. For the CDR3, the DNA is TGTGCCAGCACCCAGGGGGACCCTGAAGCTTTCTTT. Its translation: CASTQGDPEAFF.

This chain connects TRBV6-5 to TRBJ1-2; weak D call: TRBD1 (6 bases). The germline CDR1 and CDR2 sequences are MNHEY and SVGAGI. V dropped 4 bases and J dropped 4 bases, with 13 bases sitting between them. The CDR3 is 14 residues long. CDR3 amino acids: CASSFTGFGYGYTF. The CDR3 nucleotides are TGTGCCAGCAGTTTTACAGGGTTCGGCTATGGCTACACCTTC.

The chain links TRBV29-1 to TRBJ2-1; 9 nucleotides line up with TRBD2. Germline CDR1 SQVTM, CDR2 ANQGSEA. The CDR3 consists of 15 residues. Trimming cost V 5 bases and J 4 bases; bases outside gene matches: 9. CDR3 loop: CSVLSGGPPYNEQFF. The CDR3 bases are TGCAGCGTTTTGAGCGGGGGGCCCCCATACAATGAGCAGTTCTTC.

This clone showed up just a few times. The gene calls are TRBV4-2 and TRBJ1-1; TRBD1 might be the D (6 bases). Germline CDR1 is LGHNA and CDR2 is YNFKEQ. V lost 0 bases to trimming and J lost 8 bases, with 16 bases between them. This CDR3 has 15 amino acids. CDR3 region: CASSQEVGTPQEAFF. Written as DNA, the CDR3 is TGTGCCAGCAGCCAAGAAGTCGGGACACCCCAAGAAGCTTTCTTT.

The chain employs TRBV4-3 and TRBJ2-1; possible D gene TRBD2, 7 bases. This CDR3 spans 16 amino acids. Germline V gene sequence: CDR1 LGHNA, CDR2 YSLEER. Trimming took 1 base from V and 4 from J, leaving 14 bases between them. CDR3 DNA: TGCGCCAGCAGCCAAGGCTTGGGGGGGGCGTACAATGAGCAGTTCTTC. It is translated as CASSQGLGGAYNEQFF.

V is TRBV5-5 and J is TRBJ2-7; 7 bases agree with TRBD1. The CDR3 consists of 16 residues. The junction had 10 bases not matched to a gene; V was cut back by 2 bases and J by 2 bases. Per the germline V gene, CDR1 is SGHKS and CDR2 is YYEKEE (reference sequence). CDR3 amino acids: CASSFVLRQGAYEQYF. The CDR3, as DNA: TGTGCCAGCAGCTTTGTTTTGAGGCAGGGGGCCTACGAGCAGTACTTC.